This T cell receptor (beta chain) was recorded in a study of OX40 agonist ivuxolimab in advanced cancers. Study conclusions and caveats: Clonal expansion by week 6 occurred in CD4+ and CD8+ blood T cells (at 0.1 to 3.0 mg/kg).

With respect to this clone: The antigen is undetermined.

CDR3 size: 13 residues. The V gene end was trimmed by 5 bases and the J gene end by 6 bases; junction bases not matched to a gene: 5. Per germline, CDR1 LNHDA and CDR2 SQIVND (reference sequence). Generated by immunoSEQ multiplex PCR, the TCRdb table keeps only in-frame clones and is missing some. The table includes some 34,000 clones, 78% detected once. The specimen comprised CD4+ or CD8+ T cells sorted from blood, sampled in a trial of the OX40 agonist ivuxolimab. The receptor comes from an adult with an advanced solid tumor such as melanoma, head and neck, liver or kidney cancer. This chain links TRBV19 with TRBJ1-2, with TRBD1 identical over 8 bases. In DNA form, the CDR3 reads TGTGCCAGTAGTCCTACGGACAGGGATGGCTACACCTTC. It encodes CASSPTDRDGYTF. The full variable domain, completed using reference TRBV19 and TRBJ1-2, is DGGITQSPKYLFRKEGQNVTLSCEQNLNHDAMYWYRQDPGQGLRLIYYSQIVNDFQKGDIAEGYSVSREKKESFPLTVTSAQKNPTAFYLCASSPTDRDGYTFGSGTRLTVV.